This TCR beta chain was observed in a study of T cells in localized non-small cell lung cancer. Study results and limitations: The study found T cell clonality highest in uninvolved adjacent lung, above tumor. Appearing in adjacent lung were a median roughly 57 of the top 100 tumor clones.

Profiled with immunoSEQ multiplex PCR; TCRdb holds only in-frame clones, not every one. The repertoire holds 50,000 to 75,000 clones, with 91% as singletons. CDR1 is SNHLY and CDR2 is FYNNEI in the germline V gene. V was clipped by 8 bases and J by 3 bases, with 11 bases between them. The CDR3 totals 13 residues. A remark on this clone: The antigen remains unidentified.

Sample: peripheral blood, taken before any cancer treatment. The V gene is TRBV2, the J gene TRBJ2-1; D might be TRBD1 or TRBD2, each matching 5 bases. The clonotype comes from a man between 40 and 69 years old with stage I lung adenocarcinoma. Written as DNA, the CDR3 is TGTGCCAGCCGCCGGGACCGCTACAATGAGCAGTTCTTC. It yields the protein CASRRDRYNEQFF.